A selection of T cell receptor beta chains follows, all from one sample in a study of T cell responses to AZD1222 COVID-19 vaccine. Sequencing used immunoSEQ multiplex PCR; TCRdb keeps in-frame clones, though not all of them. Counted here are about 110,000 clones, about 90% occurring once; the ten biggest clones make up 3.5% to 4.5%. Sample: peripheral blood, taken on day 0 of AZD1222 vaccination. Receptors were obtained from an adult in good health. Both conserved end residues are part of each CDR3. Each record gives: J gene, clone size, D gene, V gene, CDR3 DNA, CDR3 protein. A D gene is named only where the DNA matches it firmly. Only some rows state a clone size, as once, few, many or a class for expanded clones.

TRBJ2-5	-	TRBD2	TRBV7-2	TGTGCCAGCAGGGAACTAGCGGGCAAAGAGACCCAGTACTTC	CASRELAGKETQYF
TRBJ2-1	few	TRBD1	TRBV7-6	TGTGCCAGCAGTCCAACAGGGGGTGAGCAGTTCTTC	CASSPTGGEQFF
TRBJ2-7	few	TRBD2	TRBV7-9	TGTGCCAGCAGCTTAGAGAGGAGCGGGGGAGCCTACGAGCAGTACTTC	CASSLERSGGAYEQYF
TRBJ1-3	-	-	TRBV5-5	TGTGCCAGCAGCTTGAGGGGGGAATCTGGAAACACCATATATTTT	CASSLRGESGNTIYF
TRBJ2-7	-	-	TRBV6-5	TGTGCCAGCAGACGGGACTTATCTTACGAGCAGTACTTC	CASRRDLSYEQYF
TRBJ2-3	-	-	TRBV5-1	TGCGCCAGCAGCTTGGCCGAGGGTAGGGGCACAGATACGCAGTATTTT	CASSLAEGRGTDTQYF
TRBJ2-7	-	-	TRBV29-1	TGCAGCGTTGTGACTGAGGGTTACGAGCAGTACTTC	CSVVTEGYEQYF
TRBJ1-3	-	TRBD1	TRBV12-3/TRBV12-4	TGTGCCAGCAGTTCGACAGGGGAGGACACCATATATTTT	CASSSTGEDTIYF
TRBJ1-2	once	TRBD1	TRBV7-6	TGTGCCAGCAGCCGGGGACAGTCGGGTGAGAGTTGGAACTATGGCTACACCTTC	CASSRGQSGESWNYGYTF
TRBJ1-2	-	-	TRBV19	TGTGCCAGCAGGGCCCGGCGCAGGGATAACTATGGCTACACCTTC	CASRARRRDNYGYTF
TRBJ1-1	-	-	TRBV27	TGTGCCAGCAGTTCAGGAGTCTTGGGCACTGAAGCTTTCTTT	CASSSGVLGTEAFF